This TCR beta chain was recovered during a study of OX40 agonist ivuxolimab in advanced cancers. Study-wide context: Prior anti-PD-1, anti-PD-L1 or anti-CTLA-4 therapy was allowed; 35% to 40% had some.

Here immunoSEQ multiplex PCR was the method, and the copy in TCRdb shows in-frame clones only, minus some. Of 50,000 to 55,000 clones listed, about 81% are singletons. Germline V gene data show CDR1 as SNHLY and CDR2 as FYNNEI. V trimming: 5 bases; J trimming: 5 bases; junction bases outside the gene matches: 15. The length of the CDR3 is 18 residues. This sequence joins TRBV2 and TRBJ2-5, with 12 nucleotides matching TRBD2. Source: CD4+ or CD8+ T cells sorted from blood, taken in a trial of the OX40 agonist ivuxolimab. This clonotype originated in an adult with an advanced solid tumor such as melanoma, head and neck, liver or kidney cancer. The CDR3 reads CASSPTSGGRGRWETQYF. CDR3 in DNA: TGTGCCAGCAGTCCGACTAGCGGGGGCCGGGGACGATGGGAGACCCAGTACTTC.